This T cell receptor (beta chain) was sequenced in a study of control samples from healthy donors and cancer patients. CDR3 length equals 13 residues. Trimming removed 6 bases from V and 5 bases from J, with 13 bases in between. The V gene's germline CDR1 is MNHNS and CDR2 SASEGT. Assay used: immunoSEQ multiplex PCR; TCRdb lists only in-frame clones, some missing. The table lists around 250,000 clones, 82% of them singletons, with about an eighth in the top ten. Sequencing used PBMCs. The TCR sequence derives from a woman aged 60-70 years with lung cancer. V and J are TRBV6-1 and TRBJ2-5; D may be TRBD1 (5 bases). This CDR3 is CASREQEWETQYF. The CDR3 DNA reads TGTGCCAGCAGGGAACAGGAGTGGGAGACCCAGTACTTC.